Each of the 9 T cell receptor beta chains below was sequenced from the same sample in a study of post-analysis software for immune sequencing data. Unique molecular identifiers tagged the TCR beta cDNA libraries. TCRdb re-analysed the PCR reads in MiXCR, keeping a single row per CDR3 protein. The data show about 160,000 distinct CDR3 sequences, roughly 35% seen once. Specimen: blood, collected after autologous hematopoietic stem cell transplantation. All receptors come from a girl aged 10 to 17 with multiple sclerosis.

This clonotype was detected a few times. This chain connects TRBV24-1 to TRBJ1-2; 11 nucleotides match TRBD1. Germline-derived CDR1 and CDR2 are KGHDR and SFDVKD. Trimming cost V 9 bases and J 6 bases; bases outside gene matches: 5. The CDR3 loop spans 13 amino acids. CDR3 loop: CATRDRGDDGYTF. The CDR3 DNA follows: TGTGCCACCCGGGACAGGGGGGACGATGGCTACACCTTC.

The sample holds a few counts of this clonotype. V is TRBV3-1 and J is TRBJ2-3; TRBD1 or TRBD2 may be the D gene (5 bases each). The CDR3 loop spans 11 amino acids. Between the trimmed V and J ends, which lost 7 bases and 6 bases, there was a span of 8 bases. Per germline, CDR1 LGHDT and CDR2 YNNKEL (reference sequence). This chain's CDR3 is CASTEGDTQYF. The CDR3 region has the DNA TGTGCCAGCACCGAGGGGGATACGCAGTATTTT.

The V call is TRBV5-1, the J call TRBJ2-2, with 9 nucleotides matching TRBD2. The CDR3 loop spans 16 amino acids. J gave up 3 bases and V 4 bases, and 7 bases lay outside the gene matches. Germline loops: CDR1 SGHRS, CDR2 YFSETQ. The CDR3 loop reads CASSPGLARDTGELFF. The CDR3 DNA sequence: TGCGCCAGCAGCCCGGGACTAGCCCGCGACACCGGGGAGCTGTTTTTT.

The V gene is TRBV15, the J gene TRBJ2-3; the D is unclear. V lost 0 bases and J lost 0, with 16 bases in between. CDR3 length: 18 residues. Germline V CDR1 and CDR2: LNHNV, YYDKDF (reference sequence). For the CDR3, the DNA is TGTGCCACCAGCAGAGATCCTCTTGGGGTAACTAGCACAGATACGCAGTATTTT. Translating gives CATSRDPLGVTSTDTQYF.

Points on this clonotype: One junction end does not reproduce the germline sequence, and a read error may be involved. V usage is TRBV12-3 or TRBV12-4 and J usage is TRBJ2-3, with D hard to call. The CDR3 has 15 amino acids. The chain's CDR3 is CASSLGSQSTDAQYF. CDR3 in DNA: TGTGCCAGCAGTTTAGGCAGTCAGAGCACAGATGCGCAGTATTTT.

In regard to this clonotype: One end of the junction varies from germline; a read error may be responsible. This chain uses TRBV6-6 with TRBJ2-1, with TRBD1 matching 9 bases. Germline V lookup: CDR1 MNHNY, CDR2 SVGAGI (reference sequence). CDR3 size: 16 residues. CDR3 nucleotides: TGTGCCAGCAGTTACTCACAGGGGGCGCTTGAAAATGAGCGGTTCTTC. It encodes CASSYSQGALENERFF.

This clonotype has more than one count but fewer than ten. This rearrangement joins TRBV29-1 to TRBJ1-1, with D hard to call. The V and J ends lost 6 bases and 6 bases respectively, with 20 bases between them. Looked up from germline, CDR1 is SQVTM and CDR2 is ANQGSEA. The length of the CDR3 is 14 residues. The CDR3 DNA reads as TGCAGCGTAGGAGACAAAGGGCGTTGGGCTGAAGCTTTCTTT. This codes for CSVGDKGRWAEAFF.

This clonotype has just a few counts. The chain joins TRBV4-2 to TRBJ2-1, with 13 bases identical to TRBD2. In germline, CDR1 is LGHNA, CDR2 YNFKEQ. J gave up 7 bases and V 4 bases, and 13 bases lay outside the gene matches. This CDR3 has 18 residues. The DNA for the CDR3 is TGTGCCAGCAGCCGATTACATCGACTAGCGGGAGGTGGAAATGAGCAGTTCTTC. This gives the protein CASSRLHRLAGGGNEQFF.

The sample holds many counts of this clonotype. This rearrangement joins TRBV14 to TRBJ2-5; weak D call: TRBD2 (6 bases). The germline V gene has CDR1 SGHDN and CDR2 FVKESK. The CDR3 runs 16 residues. Trimming removed 5 bases at V and 1 base at J, with 17 bases between. This CDR3 reads CASSSIRGMGQETQYF. CDR3 coding DNA: TGTGCCAGCAGCAGTATTCGCGGGATGGGCCAAGAGACCCAGTACTTC.